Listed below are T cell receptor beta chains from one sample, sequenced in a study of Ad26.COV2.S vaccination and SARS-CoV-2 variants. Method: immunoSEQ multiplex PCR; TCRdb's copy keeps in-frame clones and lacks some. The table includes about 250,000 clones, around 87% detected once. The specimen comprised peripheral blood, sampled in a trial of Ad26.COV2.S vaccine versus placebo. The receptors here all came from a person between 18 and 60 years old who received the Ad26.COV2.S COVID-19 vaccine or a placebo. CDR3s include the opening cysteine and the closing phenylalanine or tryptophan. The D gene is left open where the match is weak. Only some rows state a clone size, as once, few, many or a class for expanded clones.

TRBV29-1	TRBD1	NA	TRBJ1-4	CSVLPPDRGGCNEKLFF	TGCAGCGTCCTCCCCCCCGACAGGGGGGGATGTAATGAAAAACTGTTTTTT
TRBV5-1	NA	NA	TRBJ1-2	CASSLASGGSYGYTF	TGCGCCAGCAGCTTGGCCAGCGGGGGCAGCTATGGCTACACCTTC
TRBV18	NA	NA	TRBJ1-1	CASSPRGENTEAFF	TGTGCCAGCTCACCACGTGGGGAGAACACTGAAGCTTTCTTT
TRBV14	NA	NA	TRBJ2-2	CASSQSRNTGELFF	TGTGCCAGCAGCCAGTCCAGAAACACCGGGGAGCTGTTTTTT
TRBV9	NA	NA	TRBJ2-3	CASSVGSENTQYF	TGTGCCAGCAGCGTAGGTTCCGAGAATACGCAGTATTTT
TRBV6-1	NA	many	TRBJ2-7	CASSEPTDKQYF	TGTGCCAGCAGTGAACCCACGGATAAGCAGTACTTC
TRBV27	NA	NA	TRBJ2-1	CASSLSHEQFF	TGTGCCAGCAGTTTATCCCATGAGCAGTTCTTC
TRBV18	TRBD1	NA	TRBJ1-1	CASSPRQGTDSEAFF	TGTGCCAGCTCACCTAGACAGGGGACGGACTCTGAAGCTTTCTTT
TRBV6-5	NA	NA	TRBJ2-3	CASSYGSTDTQYF	TGTGCCAGCAGTTACGGCAGCACAGATACGCAGTATTTT
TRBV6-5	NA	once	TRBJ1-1	CATTSGGGRATEAFF	TGTGCCACGACCTCAGGTGGAGGGAGGGCCACTGAAGCTTTCTTT
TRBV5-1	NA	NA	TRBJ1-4	CASSLEGRGGEKLFF	TGCGCCAGCAGCTTGGAAGGACGAGGTGGTGAAAAACTGTTTTTT
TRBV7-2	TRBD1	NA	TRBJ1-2	CASSPQGGTNYGYTF	TGTGCCAGCAGCCCACAGGGGGGAACTAACTATGGCTACACCTTC
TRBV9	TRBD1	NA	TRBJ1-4	CASSSTGDPGEKLFF	TGTGCCAGCAGCTCCACAGGGGACCCCGGGGAAAAACTGTTTTTT
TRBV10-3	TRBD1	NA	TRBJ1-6	CAISDKGASNSPLHF	TGTGCCATCAGTGACAAGGGGGCCAGCAATTCACCCCTCCACTTT
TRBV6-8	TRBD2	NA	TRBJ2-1	CASRNGASGYNEQFF	TGTGCCAGCAGAAATGGGGCTAGCGGATACAATGAGCAGTTCTTC
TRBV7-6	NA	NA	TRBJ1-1	CASSLRQVLTLNTEAFF	TGTGCCAGCAGCCTAAGACAGGTTCTTACCTTGAACACTGAAGCTTTCTTT
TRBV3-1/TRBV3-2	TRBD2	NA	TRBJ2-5	CASSLAPGTSGIYRGETQYF	TGTGCCAGCAGCCTCGCTCCCGGGACTAGCGGGATTTACCGCGGGGAGACCCAGTACTTC
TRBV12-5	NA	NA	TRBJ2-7	CASGLVLGGFGEQYF	TGTGCTAGTGGTTTGGTACTTGGGGGGTTCGGCGAGCAGTACTTC
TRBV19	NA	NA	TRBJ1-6	CASSISWQGGSPLHF	TGTGCCAGTAGTATATCGTGGCAGGGAGGATCACCCCTCCACTTT
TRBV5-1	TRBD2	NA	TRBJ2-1	CASSFIAGAAYNEQFF	TGCGCCAGCAGCTTCATAGCGGGGGCCGCTTACAATGAGCAGTTCTTC
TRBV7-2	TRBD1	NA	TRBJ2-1	CASSSDRGGFNEQFF	TGTGCCAGCAGCTCCGACAGGGGAGGATTTAATGAGCAGTTCTTC
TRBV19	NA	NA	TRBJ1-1	CASSITKNTEAFF	TGTGCCAGTAGTATAACCAAGAACACTGAAGCTTTCTTT
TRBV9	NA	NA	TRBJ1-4	CASSQTSTNEKLFF	TGTGCCAGCAGCCAAACATCAACTAATGAAAAACTGTTTTTT
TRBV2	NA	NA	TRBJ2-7	CASSQTEYEQYF	TGTGCCAGCAGTCAGACAGAATACGAGCAGTACTTC
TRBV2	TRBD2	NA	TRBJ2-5	CASSGASGRAETQYF	TGTGCCAGCAGTGGAGCTAGCGGGAGGGCAGAGACCCAGTACTTC
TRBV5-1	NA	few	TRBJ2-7	CASSWGPSYEQYF	TGCGCCAGCAGCTGGGGACCTTCCTACGAGCAGTACTTC
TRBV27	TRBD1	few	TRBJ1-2	CASGQGDGYTF	TGTGCCAGCGGACAGGGAGATGGCTACACCTTC
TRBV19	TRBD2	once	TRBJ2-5	CASSTRLAGGQETQYF	TGTGCCAGTAGTACTCGACTAGCGGGGGGCCAAGAGACCCAGTACTTC
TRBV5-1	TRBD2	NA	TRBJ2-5	CASSTAGGPGQETQYF	TGCGCCAGCAGCACAGCGGGAGGGCCGGGACAAGAGACCCAGTACTTC
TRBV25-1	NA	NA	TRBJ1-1	CASSDRRATEAFF	TGTGCCAGCAGTGATCGGAGGGCCACTGAAGCTTTCTTT
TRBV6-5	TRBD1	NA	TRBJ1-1	CASSEDRGGERAFF	TGTGCCAGCAGCGAGGACAGGGGAGGCGAGCGGGCTTTCTTT